This is a list of T cell receptor beta chains from one sample in a study of cytomegalovirus exposure and HLA in healthy donors. Assay: immunoSEQ multiplex PCR; the TCRdb copy retains only in-frame clones and omits some. The table shows 36,000 or so clones, with 70% to 85% occurring only once. Input material: PBMCs. Every receptor here comes from a woman under 30 in good health and CMV-seronegative. Both conserved end residues are part of each CDR3.

j_call v_call cdr3_aa
TRBJ2-1 TRBV4-3 CASSQDPPAGGYNEQFF
TRBJ1-1 TRBV29-1 CSVVSRTGHTEAFF
TRBJ2-1 TRBV29-1 CSVDSTRSLYNEQFF
TRBJ1-2 TRBV5-1 CASSLDGQGAEFGYTF
TRBJ2-7 TRBV6-1 CASVHYEQYF
TRBJ1-5 TRBV4-3 CASSQDLTVVRPQHF
TRBJ1-2 TRBV6-5 CASAADSGFYYGYTF
TRBJ2-2 TRBV4-3 CASSRAGGQNTGELFF
TRBJ1-3 TRBV10-3 CAISVGSSGNTIYF
TRBJ1-3 TRBV19 CASSPVLHQVSGNTIYF